The 26 T cell receptor beta chains below all came from one sample that was sequenced in a study of Ad26.COV2.S vaccination and SARS-CoV-2 variants. Treatment in this sample: roughly 18 received Ad26.COV2.S at low or high dose, single or two shots; about 5 received placebo; per-sample allocation not given. Sample collection was performed on day 63 after the first vaccine or placebo injection. Assay used: immunoSEQ multiplex PCR; TCRdb lists only in-frame clones, some missing. In the table there are hundreds of thousands of clones, 86% of which are singletons. The specimen was peripheral blood, collected in a trial of Ad26.COV2.S vaccine versus placebo. These receptors all stem from a person aged 18-65 years who received the Ad26.COV2.S COVID-19 vaccine or a placebo.

The V gene is TRBV3-1 (or the pseudogene TRBV3-2), the J gene TRBJ1-5; D is perhaps TRBD1 (5 bases). Germline loops: CDR1 LGHDT, CDR2 YNNKEL (reference sequence). The CDR3 extends over 16 amino acids. V was shortened by 5 bases and J by 3 bases, with 17 bases between the two germline ends. The CDR3 reads CASSSGALGFNQPQHF. In nucleotides, the CDR3 is TGTGCCAGCAGCTCCGGGGCGCTGGGCTTCAATCAGCCCCAGCATTTT.

Here the CDR3 reads CASSDGFGAGANVLTF. The CDR3 DNA reads as TGCGCCAGCAGTGACGGTTTCGGGGCTGGGGCCAACGTCCTGACTTTC. The chain is built from TRBV10-2 and TRBJ2-6, with D possibly being TRBD2 (5 bases). The ends were cut back, 3 bases at V and 2 bases at J, with 11 bases in the middle. There are 16 residues in the CDR3. The germline gives CDR1 WSHSY, CDR2 SAAADI.

The rearrangement uses TRBV7-2 and TRBJ2-7; 13 nucleotides match TRBD2. V was clipped by 2 bases and J by 8 bases; unmatched bases: 3. The CDR3 contains 14 residues. Germline V CDR1 and CDR2: SGHTA, FQGNSA. CDR3 coding DNA: TGTGCCAGCAGCTTACGGACTAGCGGGGGAAAGCAGTACTTC. It is translated as CASSLRTSGGKQYF.

This clone was observed once. This chain uses TRBV7-3 with TRBJ2-1, with D perhaps matching TRBD1 or TRBD2 (5 bases each). The CDR3 is 15 residues long. CDR1 SGHTA and CDR2 FQGTGA come from the germline V gene. V lost 4 bases and J 0 bases, leaving 10 bases between the germline ends. The CDR3, as DNA: TGTGCCAGCAGCTCCCTGGGGGACTCCTACAATGAGCAGTTCTTC. This gives the protein CASSSLGDSYNEQFF.

The chain links TRBV3-1 (or the pseudogene TRBV3-2) to TRBJ1-2, with unresolved D. CDR1 LGHDT and CDR2 YNNKEL come from the germline V gene (reference sequence). Trimming removed 4 bases from V and 0 bases from J, with 9 bases in between. The CDR3 has 14 amino acids. Here the CDR3 DNA reads TGTGCCAGCAGCCGACAACCTCCTAACTATGGCTACACCTTC. Translating gives CASSRQPPNYGYTF.

The rearrangement uses TRBV15 and TRBJ1-5; D not certain. The germline gives CDR1 LNHNV, CDR2 YYDKDF (reference sequence). This CDR3 is built from 16 residues. The V end lost 3 bases, the J end lost 4 bases, and 16 bases lay between the germline ends. CDR3: CATSSPHLSPNQPQHF. The DNA of the CDR3 is TGTGCCACCAGCAGCCCTCACTTAAGCCCGAATCAGCCCCAGCATTTT.

The V call is TRBV7-6, the J call TRBJ1-4, with unresolved D. Per germline, CDR1 SGHVS and CDR2 FNYEAQ. Trimming stripped 5 bases from V and 4 bases from J, with 5 bases between. The CDR3 loop spans 12 amino acids. The DNA for the CDR3 is TGTGCCAGCAGCCACCGTAATGAAAAACTGTTTTTT. Protein product: CASSHRNEKLFF.

The CDR3 loop is CASSLERTQYF. CDR3 nucleotides: TGTGCCAGCAGTTTAGAAAGGACCCAGTACTTC. The V call is TRBV28, the J call TRBJ2-7; D call uncertain. The J call may be in error: the DNA end matches TRBJ2-5 better. From germline, CDR1 is MDHEN and CDR2 SYDVKM. This CDR3 is built from 11 residues.

V usage is TRBV5-6 and J usage is TRBJ2-4, with 9 bases fitting TRBD1. CDR1 and CDR2 (germline): SGHDT, YYEEEE. This CDR3 contains 18 residues. The trim removed 4 bases at V and 3 bases at J, leaving 14 bases unmatched. The CDR3 coding sequence is TGTGCCAGCAGCCCGCCAACAGGGACAGGGATAGTCAAAAACATTCAGTACTTC. It yields the protein CASSPPTGTGIVKNIQYF.

The genes are TRBV7-6 and TRBJ2-3; the match to TRBD2 covers 7 bases. With 6 bases clipped from V and 1 base from J, the junction kept 7 bases outside the gene matches. This CDR3 has 15 residues. CDR1 and CDR2 (germline): SGHVS, FNYEAQ. In nucleotides, the CDR3 is TGTGCCAGCAGTCCCACGGCGGGGGGCACAGATACGCAGTATTTT. Its protein product is CASSPTAGGTDTQYF. Together with reference TRBV7-6 and TRBJ2-3, the CDR3 gives the full variable domain: GAGVSQSPRYKVTKRGQDVALRCDPISGHVSLYWYRQALGQGPEFLTYFNYEAQQDKSGLPNDRFSAERPEGSISTLTIQRTEQRDSAMYRCASSPTAGGTDTQYFGPGTRLTVL.

This rearrangement joins TRBV2 to TRBJ2-1; 16 bases map to TRBD2. V lost 6 bases and J lost 0; bases outside the gene matches: 14. This CDR3 has 21 amino acids. The germline V gene has CDR1 SNHLY and CDR2 FYNNEI. CDR3: CASRGGTSGGVPPSSYNEQFF. The CDR3 DNA sequence: TGTGCCAGCAGGGGAGGGACTAGCGGGGGGGTCCCCCCGAGCTCCTACAATGAGCAGTTCTTC.

The chain is built from TRBV5-6 and TRBJ2-5; TRBD1 matches at 9 bases. Germline V gives CDR1 SGHDT, CDR2 YYEEEE. V dropped 4 bases and J dropped 5; count of bases not matched to a gene: 3. This CDR3 has 13 residues. The CDR3 nucleotides are TGTGCCAGCAGCCGGGACAGGGACGAGACCCAGTACTTC. As protein: CASSRDRDETQYF.

The gene calls are TRBV11-1 and TRBJ1-1; D unresolved. The CDR3 runs 13 residues. The germline CDR1 and CDR2 sequences are SGHAT and FQDESV (reference sequence). V was pared by 2 bases and J by 1 base, with 5 bases between. CDR3 loop: CASSLWENTEAFF. As DNA, the CDR3 is TGTGCCAGCAGCTTATGGGAGAACACTGAAGCTTTCTTT.

CDR3 nucleotide sequence: TGCGCCAGCAGCTTGGGTATTAGCGGGCGCACAGATACGCAGTATTTT. Amino acid sequence: CASSLGISGRTDTQYF. The chain combines TRBV5-1 with TRBJ2-3, with 7 bases identical to TRBD2. Trimming cost V 0 bases and J 1 base; bases outside gene matches: 5. The CDR3 contains 16 residues. Germline V gene sequence: CDR1 SGHRS, CDR2 YFSETQ.

The chain couples TRBV10-3 to TRBJ2-1; D is unresolved. Trimming removed 7 bases from V and 3 bases from J, with 19 bases in between. CDR1 ENHRY and CDR2 SYGVKD come from the germline V gene. This CDR3 comprises 16 residues. CDR3 residues: CAITPSSGASYNEQFF. The CDR3 DNA reads as TGTGCCATCACCCCCTCGAGTGGAGCCAGCTACAATGAGCAGTTCTTC.

The gene calls are TRBV7-2 and TRBJ2-3; 13 positions agree with TRBD2. The CDR3 is 15 residues long. V trimming: 5 bases; J trimming: 5 bases; junction bases outside the gene matches: 4. Germline values: CDR1 SGHTA, CDR2 FQGNSA. The CDR3 bases are TGTGCCAGCAGCCAAGGACTAGCGGGGGTAGATACGCAGTATTTT. Translation gives CASSQGLAGVDTQYF.

This chain connects TRBV18 to TRBJ2-1, with a tentative D call TRBD2 (5 bases). The length of the CDR3 is 12 residues. Germline V gives CDR1 KGHSH, CDR2 LQKENI. V was shortened by 3 bases and J by 5 bases, with 5 bases between the two germline ends. The CDR3, as DNA: TGTGCCAGCTCACCCGGGGACAATGAGCAGTTCTTC. Encoded protein: CASSPGDNEQFF.

This clone showed up just once. The chain joins TRBV18 to TRBJ2-3; no firm D call. CDR1 is KGHSH and CDR2 is LQKENI in the germline V gene. CDR3 length: 15 amino acids. Between the trimmed V and J ends, which lost 2 bases and 2 bases, there was a span of 11 bases. The CDR3 region has the DNA TGTGCCAGCTCACCAATGAACTTCAACACAGATACGCAGTATTTT. Its translation: CASSPMNFNTDTQYF.

The chain joins TRBV24-1 to TRBJ2-3; D is perhaps TRBD2 (6 bases). The CDR3 consists of 19 residues. The V gene's germline CDR1 is KGHDR and CDR2 SFDVKD. V lost 3 bases to trimming and J lost 2 bases, with 23 bases between them. In DNA form, the CDR3 reads TGTGCCACCAGTGATCCGCCTGGGACGGGGGAAATAGACACAGATACGCAGTATTTT. It codes for CATSDPPGTGEIDTDTQYF.

Here the CDR3 DNA reads TGTGCCAGCAGCCAAGGGACAGGGAGAGATGGAAACACCATATATTTT. This codes for CASSQGTGRDGNTIYF. The V and J genes are TRBV4-2 and TRBJ1-3, with 8 bases matching TRBD1. V gave up 1 base and J gave up 3 bases; unmatched junction bases: 5. Germline V gene sequence: CDR1 LGHNA, CDR2 YNFKEQ. This CDR3 has 16 residues.

V and J are TRBV5-5 and TRBJ2-7, with no clear D. V lost 2 bases and J 0 bases, leaving 6 bases between the germline ends. There are 13 residues in the CDR3. Germline V gene sequence: CDR1 SGHKS, CDR2 YYEKEE (reference sequence). CDR3 coding DNA: TGTGCCAGCAGCTTCGTGGGCTCCTACGAGCAGTACTTC. This gives the protein CASSFVGSYEQYF.

This rearrangement joins TRBV19 to TRBJ2-3; 7 bases match TRBD2. Germline V lookup: CDR1 LNHDA, CDR2 SQIVND (reference sequence). The CDR3 loop spans 15 amino acids. V shed 9 bases and J 3 bases; nucleotides not matched to a gene: 12. CDR3 loop: CASYDSGALTDTQYF. CDR3 coding DNA: TGTGCCAGCTATGACAGCGGGGCACTTACAGATACGCAGTATTTT.

The chain uses TRBV24-1 and TRBJ1-2; D remains unclear. The germline CDR1 and CDR2 sequences are KGHDR and SFDVKD. The CDR3 totals 14 residues. V shed 3 bases and J shed 8 bases, with 15 bases lying between them. The CDR3 DNA sequence: TGTGCCACCAGTGATCGAGGCCGGAGTCACGGCTACACCTTC. Protein sequence: CATSDRGRSHGYTF.

The rearrangement links TRBV7-9 to TRBJ2-3, with TRBD2 matching over 11 bases. The ends lost 4 bases at V and 3 bases at J; junction bases unmatched: 3. Per germline, CDR1 SEHNR and CDR2 FQNEAQ (reference sequence). The CDR3 covers 15 residues. CDR3 amino acids: CASSSSSGGTDTQYF. The CDR3 coding sequence is TGTGCCAGCAGCTCTTCTAGCGGGGGGACAGATACGCAGTATTTT. Looking up the rest from reference TRBV7-9 and TRBJ2-3 gives the full variable domain: DTGVSQNPRHKITKRGQNVTFRCDPISEHNRLYWYRQTLGQGPEFLTYFQNEAQLEKSRLLSDRFSAERPKGSFSTLEIQRTEQGDSAMYLCASSSSSGGTDTQYFGPGTRLTVL.

The chain combines TRBV4-1 with TRBJ1-2; D is ambiguous. The CDR3 runs to 15 residues. Germline lookup yields CDR1 MGHRA and CDR2 YSYEKL. V lost 4 bases and J 2 bases, leaving 14 bases between the germline ends. The CDR3 reads CASSLEATPNYGYTF. CDR3 coding DNA: TGCGCCAGCAGCCTGGAGGCGACCCCCAACTATGGCTACACCTTC.

This chain uses TRBV28 with TRBJ1-6; D ambiguous. Trimming shortened V by 3 bases and J by 4 bases, and 7 bases separated the two germline ends. The CDR3 extends over 14 amino acids. Germline V gene lookup returns CDR1 MDHEN and CDR2 SYDVKM. The CDR3 coding sequence is TGTGCCAGCAGTTTGCAACAGTATAATTCACCCCTCCACTTT. Amino acids: CASSLQQYNSPLHF.